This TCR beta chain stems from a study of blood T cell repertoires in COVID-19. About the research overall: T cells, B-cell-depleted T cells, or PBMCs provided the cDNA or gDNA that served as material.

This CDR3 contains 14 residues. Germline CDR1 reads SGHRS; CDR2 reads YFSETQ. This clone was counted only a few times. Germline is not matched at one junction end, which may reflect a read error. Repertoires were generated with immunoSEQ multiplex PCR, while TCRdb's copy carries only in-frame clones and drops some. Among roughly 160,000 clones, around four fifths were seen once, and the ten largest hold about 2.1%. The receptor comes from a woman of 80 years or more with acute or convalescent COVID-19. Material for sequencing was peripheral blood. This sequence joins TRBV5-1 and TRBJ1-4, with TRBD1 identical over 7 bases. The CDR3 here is CASSPGQELTRIQF. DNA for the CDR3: TGCGCCAGCAGCCCTGGACAGGAACTCACCCGGATCCAATTT.